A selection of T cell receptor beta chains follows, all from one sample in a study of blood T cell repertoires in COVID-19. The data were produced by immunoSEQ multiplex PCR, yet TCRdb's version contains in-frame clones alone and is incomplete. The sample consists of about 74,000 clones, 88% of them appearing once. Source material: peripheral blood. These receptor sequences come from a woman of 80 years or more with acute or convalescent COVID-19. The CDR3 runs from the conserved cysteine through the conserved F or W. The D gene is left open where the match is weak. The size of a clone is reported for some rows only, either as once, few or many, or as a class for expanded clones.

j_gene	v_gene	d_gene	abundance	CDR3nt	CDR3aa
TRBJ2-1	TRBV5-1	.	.	TGCGCCAGCAGCTTGGTAGGGGCGCAGTCGGACAATGAGCAGTTCTTC	CASSLVGAQSDNEQFF
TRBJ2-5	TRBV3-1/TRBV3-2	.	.	TGTGCCAGCAATTCAGGGGCCCGAAGGGAGACCCAGTACTTC	CASNSGARRETQYF
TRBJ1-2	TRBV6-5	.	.	TGTGCCAGCAGCCGAGAGCTAGGAGAGTGGGGCTACACCTTC	CASSRELGEWGYTF
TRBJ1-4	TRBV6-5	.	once	TGTGCCAGCAGTTACCGGGGGGCAAATGAAAAACTGTTTTTT	CASSYRGANEKLFF
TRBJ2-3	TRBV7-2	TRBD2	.	TGTGCCAGCAGCTTCCTAGCGGGGGGACCCACAGATACGCAGTATTTT	CASSFLAGGPTDTQYF
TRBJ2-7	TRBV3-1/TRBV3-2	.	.	TGTGCCAGCAGCGTACAGGGATTCTACGAGCAGTACTTC	CASSVQGFYEQYF
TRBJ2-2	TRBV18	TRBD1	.	TGTGCCAGCTCACTGCGACAGGGCTACCGTTCTGGCACCGGGGAGCTGTTTTTT	CASSLRQGYRSGTGELFF
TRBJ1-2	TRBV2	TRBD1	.	TGTGCCAGCAGTGCGCTCCCGGGACAGGGGGACTATGGCTACACCTTC	CASSALPGQGDYGYTF
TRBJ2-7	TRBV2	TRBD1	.	TGTGCCAGCAGGTCGGACAGGACCTACGAGCAGTACTTC	CASRSDRTYEQYF
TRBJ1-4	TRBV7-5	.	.	TGTGCCAGAAGCTTAGAGTCCCGGGTAAATGAAAAACTGTTTTTT	CARSLESRVNEKLFF
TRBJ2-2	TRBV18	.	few	TGTGCCAGCTCACCACAGCGGGTATCCACGAACACCGGGGAGCTGTTTTTT	CASSPQRVSTNTGELFF
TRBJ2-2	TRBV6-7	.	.	TGTGCCAGCAGTTACTCTAAAATACCGGGACTCCACCCCCGCAGCACCGGGGAGCTGTTTTTT	CASSYSKIPGLHPRSTGELFF
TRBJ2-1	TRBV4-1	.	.	TGCGCCAGCAGCCAAGTATTTGAGTGGAGCTCCTACAATGAGCAGTTCTTC	CASSQVFEWSSYNEQFF
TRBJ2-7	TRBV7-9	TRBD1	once	TGTGCCAGCAGCTTCACCCGTTCTGTCCAGGGGGCAATCGAGCAGTACTTC	CASSFTRSVQGAIEQYF
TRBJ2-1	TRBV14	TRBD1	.	TGTGCCAGCAGCCAAAGACAGGGGGACTACAATGAGCAGTTCTTC	CASSQRQGDYNEQFF
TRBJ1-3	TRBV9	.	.	TGTGCCAGCAGCGCGAACCGACAGGTTGGAAACACCATATATTTT	CASSANRQVGNTIYF
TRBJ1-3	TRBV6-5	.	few	TGTGCCAGCTTGTTGGCGCGGGGCGGTGGAAACACCATATATTTT	CASLLARGGGNTIYF